The following is a T cell receptor (beta chain) sequence with its context. The data stem from a study of cytomegalovirus exposure and HLA in healthy donors. Study information: Earlier results showed 117 million unique TCR beta sequences derived from approximately 170 million T cells. A data release that came early held roughly 85 million unique TCRs from HLA-typed donors.

The PCR made use of 60 Vbeta and 13 Jbeta primers. Source study methods: In a later analysis, of 79 million or so unique beta chains, roughly 11 million appeared in at least two donors. Sequencing used immunoSEQ multiplex PCR; TCRdb keeps in-frame clones, though not all of them. That table is the source of V, J and clone size, and D and trimming were worked out from the DNA. The table has under 200,000 clones, around 80% seen once. Nobody recorded the CMV serostatus of this donor. Germline CDR1 is SNHLY and CDR2 is FYNNEI. The CDR3 spans 13 residues. Trimming stripped 6 bases from V and 3 bases from J, with 11 bases between.

The genes are TRBV2 and TRBJ1-2, with D maybe TRBD1 (6 bases). Sequenced input: PBMCs. The origin of this receptor is a human donor in good health. CDR3 sequence: CASSAGTYYGYTF. CDR3 sequence (DNA): TGTGCCAGCAGCGCCGGGACATACTATGGCTACACCTTC.